This entry features one T cell receptor beta chain sequence. Its cognate antigen is unknown. This sample is drawn from a study of persistence of HIV-infected CD4 T cells. Germline CDR1 and CDR2: MNHEY and SVGAGI. With 5 bases removed from V and 10 bases from J, the gap between germline ends came to 9 bases. The CDR3 runs 12 residues. Cells were stimulated with overlapping HIV-1 Gag 15-mer peptides. Memory cells lacking CD40L and CD69 with high CD45RO were sorted. This was the immunoSEQ version 4 assay in survey mode. The data were produced by immunoSEQ multiplex PCR, yet TCRdb's version contains in-frame clones alone and is incomplete. Here the sample spans some 32,000 clones, 82% being singletons.

This receptor was obtained from an adult woman with HIV who was CMV-seropositive. The specimen comprised CD4+ T cells sorted from PBMCs after roughly 20-hour stimulation, sampled from a patient who received antiretroviral therapy. The chain couples TRBV6-5 to TRBJ1-6; the D is unclear. The CDR3 DNA is TGTGCCAGCAGTCAAAGCCCCTCACCCCTCCACTTT. It specifies CASSQSPSPLHF.